This T cell receptor beta chain was recorded in a study of T cells in Graves' hyperthyroidism and ophthalmopathy. From RNA transcripts, TCR beta CDR3 regions were amplified. The primer set for the first-round RT-PCR of the TCR CDR3 was HTBI. TCRdb re-derived calls from the multiplex PCR reads in MiXCR, one entry per CDR3 protein. The sample includes some 300,000 distinct CDR3 sequences, roughly 15% seen only once; the top ten take around 33%. The sample holds a few counts of this clonotype. The junction had 18 bases not matched to a gene; V was cut back by 5 bases and J by 4 bases. This CDR3 region has 21 residues. In germline, CDR1 is MDHEN, CDR2 SYDVKM.

The chain uses TRBV28 and TRBJ2-2; 14 nucleotides match TRBD2. The TCR comes from a young man with Graves' hyperthyroidism. The sequencing input was blood. CDR3 sequence (DNA): TGTGCCAGCAGTAGTCCGGGACTAGCGGGAGTACACCCCGCCGGCACCGGGGAGCTGTTTTTT. Residues: CASSSPGLAGVHPAGTGELFF.